One sample yielded the 4 T cell receptor beta chains listed below, sequenced in a study of shared clonotypes between healthy human individuals. TCRdb's copy holds only in-frame clones and misses some; the assay was immunoSEQ multiplex PCR. The table lists about 1.5 million clones, about 98% of them singletons, with about 0.42% in the top ten. The sequenced sample consisted of naive CD4+ T cells sorted from blood. Subset reported: CD45RA+ positively selected. The receptors here all came from a man in his thirties or forties in good health.

The genes are TRBV6-6 and TRBJ1-4; D unresolved. V shed 2 bases and J shed 8 bases, with 18 bases lying between them. The CDR3 has 16 amino acids. The germline V gene has CDR1 MNHNY and CDR2 SVGAGI (reference sequence). This CDR3 reads CASSYRRAAHGEKLFF. CDR3 sequence (DNA): TGTGCCAGCAGTTACCGCAGAGCGGCCCATGGGGAAAAACTGTTTTTT.

V and J are TRBV14 and TRBJ1-3; TRBD1 might be the D (6 bases). V lost 3 bases to trimming and J lost 0 bases, with 12 bases between them. This CDR3 spans 16 amino acids. Germline CDR1 is SGHDN and CDR2 is FVKESK. The CDR3 region is CASSHTTGLSGNTIYF. The CDR3 DNA is TGTGCCAGCAGCCACACGACAGGCCTCTCTGGAAACACCATATATTTT.

Here the CDR3 DNA reads TGTGCCAGCAGCTTAGGCCGAGCGGGACCCTACAATGAGCAGTTCTTC. Its translation: CASSLGRAGPYNEQFF. V usage is TRBV13 and J usage is TRBJ2-1, with TRBD2 matching over 7 bases. Unmatched junction bases numbered 4, after V lost 0 bases and J lost 2 bases. CDR3 length: 16 amino acids. In germline, CDR1 is PRHDT, CDR2 FYEKMQ (reference sequence). The full variable domain, its missing parts supplied by reference TRBV13 and TRBJ2-1, is AAGVIQSPRHLIKEKRETATLKCYPIPRHDTVYWYQQGPGQDPQFLISFYEKMQSDKGSIPDRFSAQQFSDYHSELNMSSLELGDSALYFCASSLGRAGPYNEQFFGPGTRLTVL.

The chain employs TRBV30 and TRBJ2-1; D not resolved. Germline CDR1 is GTSNPN and CDR2 is SVGIG (reference sequence). CDR3 size: 10 residues. With 8 bases removed from V and 7 bases from J, the gap between germline ends came to 9 bases. CDR3 DNA sequence: TGTGCCGGATTAGGTAATGAGCAGTTCTTC. It yields the protein CAGLGNEQFF. Variable domain in full (rest from reference TRBV30 and TRBJ2-1): SQTIHQWPATLVQPVGSPLSLECTVEGTSNPNLYWYRQAAGRGLQLLFYSVGIGQISSEVPQNLSASRPQDRQFILSSKKLLLSDSGFYLCAGLGNEQFFGPGTRLTVL.